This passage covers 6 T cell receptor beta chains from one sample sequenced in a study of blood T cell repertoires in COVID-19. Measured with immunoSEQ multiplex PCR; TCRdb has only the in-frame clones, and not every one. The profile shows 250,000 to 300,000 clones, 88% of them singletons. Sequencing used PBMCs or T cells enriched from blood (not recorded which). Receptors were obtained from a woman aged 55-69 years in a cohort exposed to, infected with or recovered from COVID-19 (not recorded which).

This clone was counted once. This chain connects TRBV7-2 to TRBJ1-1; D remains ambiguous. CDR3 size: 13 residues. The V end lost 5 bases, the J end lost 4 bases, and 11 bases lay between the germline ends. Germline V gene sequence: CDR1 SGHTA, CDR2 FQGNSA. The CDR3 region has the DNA TGTGCCAGCAGCCTCAGAAGTTCCACTGAAGCTTTCTTT. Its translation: CASSLRSSTEAFF.

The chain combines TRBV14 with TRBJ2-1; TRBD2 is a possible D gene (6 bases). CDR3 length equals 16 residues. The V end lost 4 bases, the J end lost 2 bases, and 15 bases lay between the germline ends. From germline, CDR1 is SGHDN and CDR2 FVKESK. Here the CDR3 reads CASSREQGGPYNEQFF. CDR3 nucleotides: TGTGCCAGCAGCCGTGAGCAGGGAGGCCCCTACAATGAGCAGTTCTTC.

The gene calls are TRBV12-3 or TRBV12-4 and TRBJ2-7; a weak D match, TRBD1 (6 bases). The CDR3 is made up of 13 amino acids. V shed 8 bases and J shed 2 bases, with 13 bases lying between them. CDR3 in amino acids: CASGPGQAYEQYF. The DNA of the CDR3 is TGTGCCAGCGGTCCGGGACAAGCCTACGAGCAGTACTTC.

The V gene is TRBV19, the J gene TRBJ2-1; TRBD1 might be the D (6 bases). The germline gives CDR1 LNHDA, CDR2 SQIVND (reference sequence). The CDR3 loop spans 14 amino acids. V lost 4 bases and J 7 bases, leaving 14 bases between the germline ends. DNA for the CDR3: TGTGCCAGTAGTACCACACCCCAGGGGAATGAGCAGTTCTTC. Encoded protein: CASSTTPQGNEQFF.

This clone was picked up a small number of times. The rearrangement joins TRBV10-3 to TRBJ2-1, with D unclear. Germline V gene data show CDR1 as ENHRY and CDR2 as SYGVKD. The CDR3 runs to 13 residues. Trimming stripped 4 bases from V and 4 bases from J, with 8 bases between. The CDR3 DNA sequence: TGTGCCATCAGTGGGCAGGAATACAATGAGCAGTTCTTC. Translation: CAISGQEYNEQFF.

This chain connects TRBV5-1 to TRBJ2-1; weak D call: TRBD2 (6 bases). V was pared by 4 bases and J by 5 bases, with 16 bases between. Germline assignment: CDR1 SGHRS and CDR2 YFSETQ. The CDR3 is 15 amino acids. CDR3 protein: CASSLGGAGDNEQFF. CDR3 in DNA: TGCGCCAGCAGCCTGGGGGGAGCTGGGGACAATGAGCAGTTCTTC.